This T cell receptor (beta chain) is from a study of T cells in Graves' hyperthyroidism and ophthalmopathy. Overall study: Upon initial diagnosis and before any treatment, peripheral blood was collected.

Germline V CDR1 and CDR2: SGHDT, YYEEEE. Trimming cost V 1 base and J 4 bases; bases outside gene matches: 10. The CDR3 contains 17 residues. Only a few counts were recorded for this clonotype. There were TCR beta CDR3 regions amplified from RNA transcripts. During a first-round RT-PCR of the TCR CDR3, the HTBI primer set was used. One entry per CDR3 protein, called by TCRdb with MiXCR from the multiplex PCR reads. The data contain approximately 410,000 distinct CDR3 sequences, 12% to 15% of them singletons. Researchers barred patients who had uncontrolled infection, other autoimmune disease, pregnancy or lactation. Diagnosis relied on clinical symptoms, serum thyroxine and TRAb, thyroid ultrasound and orbital computed tomography.

The source is a woman in her late teens or twenties with Graves' hyperthyroidism. The sample consisted of blood. V and J are TRBV5-6 and TRBJ1-1, with 10 bases matching TRBD1. The chain's CDR3 is CASSLPLGQGMSTEAFF. CDR3 DNA sequence: TGTGCCAGCAGCTTGCCTCTGGGACAGGGGATGAGCACTGAAGCTTTCTTT. The full variable domain, with the rest looked up from reference TRBV5-6 and TRBJ1-1, is DAGVTQSPTHLIKTRGQQVTLRCSPKSGHDTVSWYQQALGQGPQFIFQYYEEEERQRGNFPDRFSGHQFPNYSSELNVNALLLGDSALYLCASSLPLGQGMSTEAFFGQGTRLTVV.